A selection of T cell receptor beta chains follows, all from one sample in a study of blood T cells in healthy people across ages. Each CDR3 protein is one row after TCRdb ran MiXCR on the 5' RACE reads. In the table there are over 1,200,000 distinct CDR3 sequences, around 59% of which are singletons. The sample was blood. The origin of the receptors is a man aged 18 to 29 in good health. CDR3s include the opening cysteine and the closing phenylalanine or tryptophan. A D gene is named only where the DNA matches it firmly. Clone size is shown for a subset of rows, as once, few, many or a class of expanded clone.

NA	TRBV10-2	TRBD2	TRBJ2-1	TGCGCCAGCAGCCCCGGCACTAGCGGCCCCTACAATGAGCAGTTCTTC	CASSPGTSGPYNEQFF
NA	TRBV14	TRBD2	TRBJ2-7	TGTGCCAGCAGCCTGGGACTAGCGGGACAATCCTACGAGCAGTACTTC	CASSLGLAGQSYEQYF
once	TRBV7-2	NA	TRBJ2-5	TGTGCCAGCAGCCCTCTCCCCTCCATGGGGCCTGAGCAGTACTTC	CASSPLPSMGPEQYF
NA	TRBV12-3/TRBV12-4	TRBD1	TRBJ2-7	TGTGCCAGCAGTCCACGCTCGGGACAGGGGTACAATGAGCAGTACTTC	CASSPRSGQGYNEQYF
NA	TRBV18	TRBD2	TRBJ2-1	TGTGCCAGCTCACCTCTGGGACTAGCGGGCTACAATGAGCAGTTCTTC	CASSPLGLAGYNEQFF
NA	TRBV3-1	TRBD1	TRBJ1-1	TGTGCCAGCAGCCAACACGACAGGGGTGGTGAAGCTTTCTTT	CASSQHDRGGEAFF
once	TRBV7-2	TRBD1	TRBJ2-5	TGTGCCAGCAGCTTTCAGGGACAGGGCCAAGAGACCCAGTACTTC	CASSFQGQGQETQYF
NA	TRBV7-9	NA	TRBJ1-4	TGTGCCAGCAGCTCATATCAGGAAAATGAAAAACTGTTTTTT	CASSSYQENEKLFF
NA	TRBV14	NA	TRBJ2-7	TGTGCCAGCAGCCATCCAAGGTCCTGGGGCCACGAGCAGTACTTC	CASSHPRSWGHEQYF
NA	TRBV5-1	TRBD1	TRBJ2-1	TGCGCCAGCAGCCCCCATCGGGGGACAGGTCTGAATGAGCAGTTCTTC	CASSPHRGTGLNEQFF
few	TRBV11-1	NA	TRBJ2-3	TGTGCCAGCAGGATGGACAGTTCAACAACAGATACGCAGTATTTT	CASRMDSSTTDTQYF
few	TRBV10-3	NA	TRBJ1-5	TGTGCCATCAAAAGCCAGGGATTGGGCAATCAGCCCCAGCATTTT	CAIKSQGLGNQPQHF
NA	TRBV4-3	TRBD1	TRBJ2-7	TGCGCCAGCAGCACAGGGGAAACCTACGAGCAGTACTTC	CASSTGETYEQYF
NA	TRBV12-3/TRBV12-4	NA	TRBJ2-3	TGTGCCAGCAGTATACTAGCAGGGGGATCTAGCACAGATACGCAGTATTTT	CASSILAGGSSTDTQYF
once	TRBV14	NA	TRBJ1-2	TGTGCCAGCAGCCAAATCCCGTGGGACCCTAACTATGGCTACACCTTC	CASSQIPWDPNYGYTF
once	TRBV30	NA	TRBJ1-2	TGTGCCTGGAGTGTACAGGGAGTCGTCACCTTC	CAWSVQGVVTF
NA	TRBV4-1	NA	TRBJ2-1	TGCGCCAGCAGCCAAGGGGGCCAGGGGACCTACAATGAGCAGTTCTTC	CASSQGGQGTYNEQFF
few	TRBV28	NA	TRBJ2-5	TGTGCCAGCAGTGTGGACAGCCCCCAAGAGACCCAGTACTTC	CASSVDSPQETQYF
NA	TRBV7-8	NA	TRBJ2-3	TGTGCCAGCAGCTCGCCTCCGGGGATCCAAAACTCGACAGATACGCAGTATTTT	CASSSPPGIQNSTDTQYF
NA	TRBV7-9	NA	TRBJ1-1	TGTGCCAGCAGCTTTGACACCGGCGCAGAGGCTTTCTTT	CASSFDTGAEAFF
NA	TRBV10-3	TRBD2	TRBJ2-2	TGTGCCACCGGACTAGCGGCGAACACCGGGGAGCTGTTTTTT	CATGLAANTGELFF
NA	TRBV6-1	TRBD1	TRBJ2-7	TGTGCCAGCAGTGAGGGACAGAACTACGAGCAGTACTTC	CASSEGQNYEQYF
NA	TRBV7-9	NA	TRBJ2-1	TGTGCCAGCAGTTTAGCGGTCGATGAGCAGTTCTTC	CASSLAVDEQFF
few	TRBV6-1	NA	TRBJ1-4	TGTGCCAGCAGTGAACCTCAGGGTCGTGGTAATGAAAAACTGTTTTTT	CASSEPQGRGNEKLFF
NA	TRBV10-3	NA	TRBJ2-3	TGTGCCATCAGTGGGGACATGGCCGAACCCCATACGCAGTATTTT	CAISGDMAEPHTQYF
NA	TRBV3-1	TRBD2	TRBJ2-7	TGTGCCAGCAGCCAAGCCGGGACTAGCGGGATCGCGCAGTACTTC	CASSQAGTSGIAQYF
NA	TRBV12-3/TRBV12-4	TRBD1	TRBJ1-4	TGTGCCAGCAGTCTCGTCGGACAGGTTAATGAAAAACTGTTTTTT	CASSLVGQVNEKLFF
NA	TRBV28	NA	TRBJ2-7	TGTGCCAGCAGTTTTTTTTCTCGGGCGCCGGACAACGAGCAGTACTTC	CASSFFSRAPDNEQYF
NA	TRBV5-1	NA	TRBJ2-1	TGCGCCAGCAGCTTGGATGGGGGGACAGTGGGGTTCTTC	CASSLDGGTVGFF
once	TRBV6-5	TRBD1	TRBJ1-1	TGTGCCAGCAGTTACATAGACAGGGCGAAGACTGAAGCTTTCTTT	CASSYIDRAKTEAFF
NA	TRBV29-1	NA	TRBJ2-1	TGCAGCGTTCCCCAGGGGAACCACAATGAGCAGTTCTTC	CSVPQGNHNEQFF
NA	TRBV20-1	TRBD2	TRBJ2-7	TGCAGTGCTAGAGGGGGGTCTGCGGGGGGACTATACTACGAGCAGTACTTC	CSARGGSAGGLYYEQYF
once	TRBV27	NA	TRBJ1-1	TGTGCCAGCAGAACAGGGTTTTTCACTGAAGCTTTCTTT	CASRTGFFTEAFF
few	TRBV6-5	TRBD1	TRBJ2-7	TGTGCCAGCAGTTATAGGACAGGGATTACCTACGAGCAGTACTTC	CASSYRTGITYEQYF
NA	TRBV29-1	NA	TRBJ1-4	TGCAGCGTTCGGCACCCTGAGGGTCCGGGAAAACTGTTTTTT	CSVRHPEGPGKLFF
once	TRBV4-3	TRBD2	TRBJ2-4	TGCGCCAGCAGCGTCGGGACTACCAACATTCAGTACTTC	CASSVGTTNIQYF
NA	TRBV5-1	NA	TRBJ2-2	TGCGCCAGCAGCCTCGAACCACAGGGCGCCGGGGAGCTGTTTTTT	CASSLEPQGAGELFF
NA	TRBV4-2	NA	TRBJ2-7	TGTGCCAGCAGCCAAGATGATGGGCGACAGCCAGATGCCTACGAGCAGTACTTC	CASSQDDGRQPDAYEQYF
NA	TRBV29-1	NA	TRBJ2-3	TGCAGCGTGTGGGGATGGCCAGAGGGGGATACGCAGTATTTT	CSVWGWPEGDTQYF
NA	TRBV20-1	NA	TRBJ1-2	TGCAGTGCTAGAGATTATCGGCTGGCGGCGAAGAAGGTCTATGGCTACACCTTC	CSARDYRLAAKKVYGYTF
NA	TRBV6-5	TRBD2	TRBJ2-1	TGTGCCAGCAGTATGGGACTAGCGGGGAATGAGCAGTTCTTC	CASSMGLAGNEQFF